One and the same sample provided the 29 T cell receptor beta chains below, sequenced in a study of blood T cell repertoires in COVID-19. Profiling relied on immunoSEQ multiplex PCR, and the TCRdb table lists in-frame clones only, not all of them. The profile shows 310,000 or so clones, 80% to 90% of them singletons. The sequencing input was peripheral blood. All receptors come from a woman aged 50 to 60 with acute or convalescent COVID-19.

The CDR3 sequence is CASSRGEGEAFF. CDR3 coding DNA: TGTGCCAGCAGTCGTGGGGAGGGGGAAGCTTTCTTT. The rearrangement links TRBV27 to TRBJ1-1; D possibly corresponds to TRBD1 (5 bases). V was cut by 5 bases and J by 8 bases, with 12 bases left in between. The CDR3 runs to 12 residues. Looked up from germline, CDR1 is MNHEY and CDR2 is SMNVEV (reference sequence).

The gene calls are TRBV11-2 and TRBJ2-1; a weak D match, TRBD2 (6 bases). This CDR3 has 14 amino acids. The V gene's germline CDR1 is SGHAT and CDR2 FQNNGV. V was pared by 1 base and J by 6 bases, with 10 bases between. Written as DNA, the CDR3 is TGTGCCAGCAGCTTAGGGACTATGAGCAATGAGCAGTTCTTC. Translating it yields CASSLGTMSNEQFF.

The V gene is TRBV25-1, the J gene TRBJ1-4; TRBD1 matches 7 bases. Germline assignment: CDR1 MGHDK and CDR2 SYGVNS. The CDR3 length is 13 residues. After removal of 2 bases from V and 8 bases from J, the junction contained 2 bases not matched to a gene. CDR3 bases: TGTGCCAGCAGTGAAAACAGGGGCGAAAAACTGTTTTTT. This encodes CASSENRGEKLFF.

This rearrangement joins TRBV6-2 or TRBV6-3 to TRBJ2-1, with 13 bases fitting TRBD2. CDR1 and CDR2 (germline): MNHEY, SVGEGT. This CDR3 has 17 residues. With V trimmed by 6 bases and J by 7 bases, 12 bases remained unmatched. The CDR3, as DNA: TGTGCCAGCAGCCGGGGACTAGCGGGACGGTCGTGGAATGAGCAGTTCTTC. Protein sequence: CASSRGLAGRSWNEQFF.

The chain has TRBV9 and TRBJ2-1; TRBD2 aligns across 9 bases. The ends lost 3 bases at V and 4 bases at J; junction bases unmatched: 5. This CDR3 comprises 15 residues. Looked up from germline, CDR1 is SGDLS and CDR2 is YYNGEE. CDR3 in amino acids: CASSETSGPYNEQFF. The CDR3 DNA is TGTGCCAGCAGCGAGACTAGCGGCCCTTACAATGAGCAGTTCTTC.

The CDR3 loop is CASSSDRGHSFTDTQYF. The CDR3 DNA sequence: TGTGCCAGCAGCTCCGACCGGGGACACAGTTTCACAGATACGCAGTATTTT. This chain joins TRBV7-9 and TRBJ2-3, with D possibly TRBD1 on 6 matching bases. The CDR3 is 17 amino acids. The V gene lost 4 bases and the J gene lost 2 bases, with 19 bases spanning the gap. CDR1 SEHNR and CDR2 FQNEAQ come from the germline V gene (reference sequence).

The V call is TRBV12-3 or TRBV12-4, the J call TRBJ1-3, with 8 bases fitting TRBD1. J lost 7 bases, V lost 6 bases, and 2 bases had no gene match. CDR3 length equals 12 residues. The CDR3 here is CASSGQGNTIYF. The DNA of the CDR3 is TGTGCCAGCAGCGGACAGGGCAACACCATATATTTT.

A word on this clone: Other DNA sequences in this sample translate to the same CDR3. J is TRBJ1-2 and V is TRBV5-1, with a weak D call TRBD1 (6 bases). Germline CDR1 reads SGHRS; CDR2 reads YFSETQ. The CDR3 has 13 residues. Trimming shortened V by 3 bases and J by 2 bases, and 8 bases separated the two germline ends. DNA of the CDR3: TGCGCCAGCAGCTCCGGACAGAACTATGGCTACACCTTC. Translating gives CASSSGQNYGYTF.

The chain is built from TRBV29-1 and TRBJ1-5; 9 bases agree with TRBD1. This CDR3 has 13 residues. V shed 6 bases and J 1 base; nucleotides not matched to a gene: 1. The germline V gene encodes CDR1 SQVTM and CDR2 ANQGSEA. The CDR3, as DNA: TGCAGCGTCGGACAGGGGAGCAATCAGCCCCAGCATTTT. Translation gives CSVGQGSNQPQHF.

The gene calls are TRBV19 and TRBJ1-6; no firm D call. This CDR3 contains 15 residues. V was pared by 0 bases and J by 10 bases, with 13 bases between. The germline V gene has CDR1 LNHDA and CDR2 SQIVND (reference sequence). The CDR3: CASSIDDWMKSPLHF. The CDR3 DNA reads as TGTGCCAGTAGTATAGACGACTGGATGAAGTCACCCCTCCACTTT.

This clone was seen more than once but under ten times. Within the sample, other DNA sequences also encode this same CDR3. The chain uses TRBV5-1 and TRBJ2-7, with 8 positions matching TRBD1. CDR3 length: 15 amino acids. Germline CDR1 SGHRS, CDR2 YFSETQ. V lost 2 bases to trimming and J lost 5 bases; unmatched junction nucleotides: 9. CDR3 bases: TGCGCCAGCAGCTTAAGCCGACAGGGGATCGACGAGCAGTACTTC. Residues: CASSLSRQGIDEQYF.

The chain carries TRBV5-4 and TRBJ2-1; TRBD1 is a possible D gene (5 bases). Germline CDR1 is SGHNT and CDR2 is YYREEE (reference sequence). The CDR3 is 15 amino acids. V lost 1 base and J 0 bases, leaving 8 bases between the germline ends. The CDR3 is CASSLFDSSYNEQFF. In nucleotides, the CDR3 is TGTGCCAGCAGCTTGTTTGACAGCTCCTACAATGAGCAGTTCTTC.

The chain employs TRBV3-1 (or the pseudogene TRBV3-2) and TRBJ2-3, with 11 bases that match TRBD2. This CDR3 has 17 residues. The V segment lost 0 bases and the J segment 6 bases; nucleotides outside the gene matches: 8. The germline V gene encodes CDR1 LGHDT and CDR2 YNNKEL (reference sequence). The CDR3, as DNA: TGTGCCAGCAGCCAAGATACTAGCGGGAGCTGGTCGGATACGCAGTATTTT. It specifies CASSQDTSGSWSDTQYF.

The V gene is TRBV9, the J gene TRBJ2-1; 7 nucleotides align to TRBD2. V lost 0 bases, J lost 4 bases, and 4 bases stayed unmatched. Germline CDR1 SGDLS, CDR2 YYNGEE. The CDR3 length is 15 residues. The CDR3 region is CASSVGGSHYNEQFF. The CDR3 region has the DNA TGTGCCAGCAGCGTAGGCGGGAGTCATTACAATGAGCAGTTCTTC.

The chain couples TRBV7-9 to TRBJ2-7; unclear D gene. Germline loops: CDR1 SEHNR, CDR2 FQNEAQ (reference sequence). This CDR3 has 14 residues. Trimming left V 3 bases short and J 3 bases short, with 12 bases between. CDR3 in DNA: TGTGCCAGCAGCTTCGCAGTTTCGGGCTACGAGCAGTACTTC. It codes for CASSFAVSGYEQYF.

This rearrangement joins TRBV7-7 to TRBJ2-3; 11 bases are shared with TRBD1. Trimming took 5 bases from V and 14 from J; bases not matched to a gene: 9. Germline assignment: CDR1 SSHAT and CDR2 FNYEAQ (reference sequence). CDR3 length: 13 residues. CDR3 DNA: TGTGCCAGCAGCCCGGACAGGGGGCTACCGCCGTATTTT. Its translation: CASSPDRGLPPYF.

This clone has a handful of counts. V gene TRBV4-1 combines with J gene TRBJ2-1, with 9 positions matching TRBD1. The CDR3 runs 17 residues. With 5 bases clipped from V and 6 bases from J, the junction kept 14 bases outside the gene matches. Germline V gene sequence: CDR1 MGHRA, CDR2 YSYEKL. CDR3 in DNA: TGCGCCAGCAGCACCTCGTCCGGGACAGGGAGGCCCAATGAGCAGTTCTTC. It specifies CASSTSSGTGRPNEQFF.

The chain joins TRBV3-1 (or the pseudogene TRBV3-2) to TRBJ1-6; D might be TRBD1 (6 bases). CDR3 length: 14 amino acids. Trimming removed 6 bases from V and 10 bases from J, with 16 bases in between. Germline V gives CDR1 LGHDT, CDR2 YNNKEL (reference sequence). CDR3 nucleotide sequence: TGTGCCAGCAGTCGGGGGGCCCCCGACTCACCCCTCCACTTT. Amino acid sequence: CASSRGAPDSPLHF.

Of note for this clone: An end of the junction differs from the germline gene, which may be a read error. CDR3 residues: CASRRPGQGDF. CDR3 nucleotides: TGTGCCAGCAGGCGTCCGGGACAGGGCGACTTC. The rearrangement joins TRBV27 to TRBJ2-5, with 9 bases identical to TRBD1. The CDR3 has 11 residues. CDR1 and CDR2 (germline): MNHEY, SMNVEV (reference sequence).

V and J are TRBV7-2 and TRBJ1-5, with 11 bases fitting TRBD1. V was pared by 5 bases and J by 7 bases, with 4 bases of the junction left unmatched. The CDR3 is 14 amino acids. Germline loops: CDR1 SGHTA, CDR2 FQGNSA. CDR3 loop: CASSPGTGGQPQHF. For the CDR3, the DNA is TGTGCCAGCAGCCCCGGGACAGGGGGACAGCCCCAGCATTTT.

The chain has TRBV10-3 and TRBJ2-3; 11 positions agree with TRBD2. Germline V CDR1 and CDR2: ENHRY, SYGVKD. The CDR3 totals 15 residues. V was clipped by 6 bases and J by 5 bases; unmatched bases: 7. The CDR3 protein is CAISLAGGPGDTQYF. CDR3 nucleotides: TGTGCCATCAGCTTAGCGGGAGGGCCTGGAGATACGCAGTATTTT.

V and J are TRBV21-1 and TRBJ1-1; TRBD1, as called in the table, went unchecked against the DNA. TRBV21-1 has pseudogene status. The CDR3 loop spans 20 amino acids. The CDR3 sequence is CASSPRIDRTCNLMNTEAFF. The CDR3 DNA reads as TGTGCCAGCAGCCCTCGAATAGACAGGACCTGTAATTTAATGAACACTGAAGCTTTCTTT.

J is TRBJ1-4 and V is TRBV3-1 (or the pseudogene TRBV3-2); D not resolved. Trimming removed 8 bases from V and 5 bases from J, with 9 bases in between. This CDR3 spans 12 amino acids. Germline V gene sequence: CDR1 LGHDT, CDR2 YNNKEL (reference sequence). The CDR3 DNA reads TGTGCCAGCGTCGACGGGAATGAAAAACTGTTTTTT. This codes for CASVDGNEKLFF.

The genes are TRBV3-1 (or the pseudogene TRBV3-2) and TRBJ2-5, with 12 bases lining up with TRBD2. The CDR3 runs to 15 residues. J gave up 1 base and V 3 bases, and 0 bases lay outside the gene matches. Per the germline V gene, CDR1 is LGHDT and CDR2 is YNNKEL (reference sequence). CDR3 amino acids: CASSQTSGGQETQYF. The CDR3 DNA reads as TGTGCCAGCAGCCAGACTAGCGGGGGCCAAGAGACCCAGTACTTC.

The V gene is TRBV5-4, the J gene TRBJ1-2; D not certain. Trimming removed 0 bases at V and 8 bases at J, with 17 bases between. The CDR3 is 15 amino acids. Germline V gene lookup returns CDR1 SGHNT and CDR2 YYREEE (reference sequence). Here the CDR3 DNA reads TGTGCCAGCAGCTTGGGTCCACTGCCCACCGCAGGCTACACCTTC. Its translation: CASSLGPLPTAGYTF.

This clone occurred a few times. CDR3 sequence reads: CASSAGTGQSMNTEAFF. The CDR3 DNA is TGTGCCAGCAGTGCTGGGACAGGGCAATCTATGAACACTGAAGCTTTCTTT. The chain employs TRBV25-1 and TRBJ1-1, with 9 bases that match TRBD1. With V trimmed by 4 bases and J by 0 bases, 9 bases remained unmatched. The germline V gene encodes CDR1 MGHDK and CDR2 SYGVNS. The CDR3 runs 17 residues.

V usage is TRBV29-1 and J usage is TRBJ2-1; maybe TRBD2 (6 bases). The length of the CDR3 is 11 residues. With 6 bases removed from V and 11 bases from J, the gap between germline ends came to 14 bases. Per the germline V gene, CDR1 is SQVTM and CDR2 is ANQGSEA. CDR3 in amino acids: CSVAGTDKQFF. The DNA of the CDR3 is TGCAGCGTGGCCGGGACTGATAAGCAGTTCTTC.

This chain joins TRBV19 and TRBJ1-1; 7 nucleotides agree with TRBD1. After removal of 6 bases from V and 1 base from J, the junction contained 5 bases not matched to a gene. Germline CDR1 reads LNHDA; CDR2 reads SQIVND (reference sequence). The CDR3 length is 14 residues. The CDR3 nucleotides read TGTGCCAGTAGCCTACAGGGGTCGAACACTGAAGCTTTCTTT. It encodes CASSLQGSNTEAFF.

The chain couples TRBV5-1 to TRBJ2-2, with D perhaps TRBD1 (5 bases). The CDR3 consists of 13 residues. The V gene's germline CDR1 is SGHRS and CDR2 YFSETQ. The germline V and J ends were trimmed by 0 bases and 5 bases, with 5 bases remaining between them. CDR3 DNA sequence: TGCGCCAGCAGCTTGGAGGGGACCGGGGAGCTGTTTTTT. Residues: CASSLEGTGELFF.